The 11 T cell receptor beta chains below were found in one sample sequenced in a study of T cell responses to AZD1222 COVID-19 vaccine. Produced via immunoSEQ multiplex PCR; TCRdb's table is partial and in-frame only. This table has about 130,000 clones, approximately 80% appearing once. The sequencing used peripheral blood, collected on day 0 of AZD1222 vaccination. These receptors came from an adult in good health.

The gene calls are TRBV28 and TRBJ1-5; 7 positions agree with TRBD1. V lost 6 bases to trimming and J lost 11 bases; unmatched junction nucleotides: 10. This CDR3 comprises 13 residues. CDR1 is MDHEN, CDR2 SYDVKM, per germline. The CDR3 is CASRTIDRAAQHF. CDR3 coding DNA: TGTGCCAGCAGAACAATAGACAGGGCCGCCCAGCATTTT.

The genes are TRBV20-1 and TRBJ1-2; D uncertain. Germline CDR1 reads DFQATT; CDR2 reads SNEGSKA (reference sequence). The CDR3 has 14 residues. V lost 3 bases, J lost 2 bases, and 13 bases lay in between. Here the CDR3 DNA reads TGCAGTGCTAGTCCTCAGGAATCGAACTATGGCTACACCTTC. This codes for CSASPQESNYGYTF.

This chain connects TRBV30 to TRBJ1-3, with 8 bases fitting TRBD1. V shed 2 bases and J 0 bases; nucleotides not matched to a gene: 9. The CDR3 extends over 17 amino acids. The germline gives CDR1 GTSNPN, CDR2 SVGIG (reference sequence). CDR3 in amino acids: CAWSFGRQGASGNTIYF. In DNA, the CDR3 is TGTGCCTGGAGTTTCGGACGTCAGGGGGCCTCTGGAAACACCATATATTTT.

V is TRBV30 and J is TRBJ2-7; no firm D call. The CDR3 sequence is 12 residues long. Germline V gene lookup returns CDR1 GTSNPN and CDR2 SVGIG (reference sequence). V was clipped by 3 bases and J by 6 bases, with 12 bases between them. CDR3 nucleotides: TGTGCCTGGAGCGCCCTGGGATTCGAGCAGTACTTC. As protein: CAWSALGFEQYF.

The chain employs TRBV10-3 and TRBJ1-1; D unresolved. This CDR3 is 12 amino acids long. Germline V gene data show CDR1 as ENHRY and CDR2 as SYGVKD. Trimming took 6 bases from V and 2 from J, leaving 7 bases between them. The DNA of the CDR3 is TGTGCCATCAGAACAGTCAACACTGAAGCTTTCTTT. It codes for CAIRTVNTEAFF.

This chain links TRBV19 with TRBJ1-5, with TRBD1 matching 10 bases. Germline CDR1 reads LNHDA; CDR2 reads SQIVND (reference sequence). The V and J ends lost 5 bases and 2 bases, in that order; junction bases with no gene match: 12. CDR3 length equals 18 residues. In DNA form, the CDR3 reads TGTGCCAGTAGTCCAAGAGGGGCGACAGGGGGCGGCAATCAGCCCCAGCATTTT. This encodes CASSPRGATGGGNQPQHF.

V usage is TRBV5-1 and J usage is TRBJ2-1; 11 nucleotides align to TRBD1. The CDR3 consists of 14 residues. The ends lost 4 bases at V and 7 bases at J; junction bases unmatched: 4. Germline CDR1 and CDR2: SGHRS and YFSETQ. CDR3 protein: CASSPDRGRNEQFF. Here the CDR3 DNA reads TGCGCCAGCAGCCCGGACAGGGGGCGGAATGAGCAGTTCTTC.

This clone was observed once. The genes are TRBV27 and TRBJ2-5; TRBD1 might be the D (6 bases). Trimming stripped 4 bases from V and 5 bases from J, with 8 bases between. The CDR3 covers 12 residues. CDR1 is MNHEY and CDR2 is SMNVEV in the germline V gene (reference sequence). For the CDR3, the DNA is TGTGCCAGCAGTTATCAGGGGGAGACCCAGTACTTC. Residues: CASSYQGETQYF.

The V and J genes are TRBV4-1 and TRBJ1-2, with a tentative D call TRBD1 (6 bases). Germline lookup yields CDR1 MGHRA and CDR2 YSYEKL. The V and J ends lost 0 bases and 6 bases respectively, with 17 bases between them. The length of the CDR3 is 16 residues. CDR3 DNA: TGCGCCAGCAGCCAAGATAGAAGGTCAGGGGTAGATGGCTACACCTTC. This encodes CASSQDRRSGVDGYTF.

This clone was seen a few times. The sample holds other DNA sequences that translate to the same CDR3. The chain links TRBV5-1 to TRBJ2-3, with D perhaps matching TRBD1 (6 bases). The CDR3 runs 15 residues. Germline V gene sequence: CDR1 SGHRS, CDR2 YFSETQ. V was shortened by 1 base and J by 3 bases, with 12 bases between the two germline ends. CDR3 amino acids: CASSLRGLGTDTQYF. The CDR3 nucleotides are TGCGCCAGCAGCTTGAGGGGGTTAGGGACAGATACGCAGTATTTT.

The chain links TRBV6-5 to TRBJ1-1; D is unresolved. This CDR3 is built from 13 residues. With 2 bases removed from V and 2 bases from J, the gap between germline ends came to 6 bases. CDR1 and CDR2 from the germline V gene are MNHEY and SVGAGI. The CDR3 loop reads CASSYKGNTEAFF. The DNA of the CDR3 is TGTGCCAGCAGTTACAAGGGAAACACTGAAGCTTTCTTT.